These 7 T cell receptor beta chains originate from one sample sequenced in a study of blood T cell repertoires in COVID-19. Assay: immunoSEQ multiplex PCR; the TCRdb copy retains only in-frame clones and omits some. The sample consists of under 130,000 clones, approximately 69% of them appearing once. The sequencing input was peripheral blood. The receptors were sampled from a man aged 80 or over with acute or convalescent COVID-19.

This clone was seen more than once but under ten times. The CDR3 reads CASSRNNGQENTEAFF. The DNA of the CDR3 is TGCGCCAGCAGCAGGAATAACGGACAGGAGAACACTGAAGCTTTCTTT. The V and J genes are TRBV5-1 and TRBJ1-1, with 7 bases aligning to TRBD1. From germline, CDR1 is SGHRS and CDR2 YFSETQ. The CDR3 has 16 amino acids. J was trimmed by 1 base and V by 4 bases; bases with no gene match: 10.

The genes are TRBV11-2 and TRBJ2-7; 7 bases align to TRBD1. The CDR3 has 12 amino acids. V dropped 5 bases and J dropped 6; count of bases not matched to a gene: 4. Per the germline V gene, CDR1 is SGHAT and CDR2 is FQNNGV. The CDR3 DNA follows: TGTGCCAGCAGCCCGACAGGGCTCGAGCAGTACTTC. As protein: CASSPTGLEQYF.

CDR3 in DNA: TGTGCCAGCAGCGCTAGCGCTGCCGGGGAGCTGTTTTTT. Translation gives CASSASAAGELFF. The chain carries TRBV9 and TRBJ2-2; tentative D call: TRBD2 (6 bases). CDR1 and CDR2 (germline): SGDLS, YYNGEE. Trimming took 3 bases from V and 6 from J, leaving 9 bases between them. The CDR3 consists of 13 residues.

This clone came up a few times. This CDR3 reads CASSADFNKQYF. For the CDR3, the DNA is TGTGCCAGCAGCGCGGACTTTAACAAACAGTATTTT. The chain couples TRBV7-9 to TRBJ2-3, with D possibly being TRBD2 (5 bases). V shed 5 bases and J shed 12 bases, with 15 bases lying between them. Germline V gene data show CDR1 as SEHNR and CDR2 as FQNEAQ (reference sequence). This CDR3 has 12 amino acids. Full variable domain (missing parts from reference TRBV7-9 and TRBJ2-3): DTGVSQNPRHKITKRGQNVTFRCDPISEHNRLYWYRQTLGQGPEFLTYFQNEAQLEKSRLLSDRFSAERPKGSFSTLEIQRTEQGDSAMYLCASSADFNKQYFGPGTRLTVL.

The rearrangement uses TRBV15 and TRBJ2-7, with 8 nucleotides matching TRBD2. Germline CDR1 is LNHNV and CDR2 is YYDKDF (reference sequence). With 0 bases clipped from V and 2 bases from J, the junction kept 9 bases outside the gene matches. There are 17 residues in the CDR3. In nucleotides, the CDR3 is TGTGCCACCAGCAGAGATACGCCCAGCGGGGGTACCTACGAGCAGTACTTC. Its protein product is CATSRDTPSGGTYEQYF.

The chain combines TRBV5-4 with TRBJ1-4; TRBD1 agrees at 9 bases. Trimming at V came to 3 bases and at J to 4 bases, leaving 7 bases not matched to a gene. The germline V gene encodes CDR1 SGHNT and CDR2 YYREEE (reference sequence). The CDR3 sequence is 16 residues long. CDR3 region: CASSYSGTGRNEKLFF. CDR3 nucleotides: TGTGCCAGCAGCTATAGTGGGACAGGGCGTAATGAAAAACTGTTTTTT.

V usage is TRBV7-2 and J usage is TRBJ1-6; 10 bases are shared with TRBD1. Germline CDR1 reads SGHTA; CDR2 reads FQGNSA. The CDR3 totals 15 residues. V shed 5 bases and J 9 bases; nucleotides not matched to a gene: 7. The CDR3 sequence: CASSESGTGVSPLHF. The CDR3 DNA reads as TGTGCCAGCAGCGAGTCCGGGACAGGGGTTTCACCCCTCCACTTT.